These 17 T cell receptor beta chains were sequenced from one sample in a study of blood T cells in healthy people across ages. It was with a sample-barcoded 5' primer and a J-beta primer mix that a second PCR of about 6 to 12 cycles was run. TCRdb passed the 5' RACE reads through MiXCR, listing each CDR3 protein once. The sample has about 640,000 distinct CDR3 sequences, about 53% seen once. Sequencing was done on a sample of blood. The receptors here all came from a man in his fifties or sixties in good health.

This chain joins TRBV3-1 and TRBJ2-4; no definite D call. The J call may be mistaken, given a closer DNA end match to TRBJ2-5. In germline, CDR1 is LGHDT, CDR2 YNNKEL (reference sequence). There are 15 residues in the CDR3. The CDR3 DNA is TGTGCCAGCAGCCAAGATTTCGGCCTACAAGAGACCCAGTACTTC. It is translated as CASSQDFGLQETQYF.

The chain combines TRBV7-2 with TRBJ2-7, with 12 bases aligning to TRBD2. With V trimmed by 5 bases and J by 4 bases, 3 bases remained unmatched. The CDR3 runs 14 residues. Per the germline V gene, CDR1 is SGHTA and CDR2 is FQGNSA. CDR3 loop: CASSTGLAGYEQYF. The CDR3 DNA follows: TGTGCCAGCAGCACCGGACTAGCGGGGTACGAGCAGTACTTC.

This chain joins TRBV7-8 and TRBJ2-4; no clear D. V gave up 3 bases and J gave up 0 bases, with 12 bases separating them. The CDR3 consists of 16 residues. Germline loops: CDR1 SGHVS, CDR2 FQNEAQ. In DNA, the CDR3 is TGTGCCAGCAGCTTTCCAGAATACATAGCCAAAAACATTCAGTACTTC. Its translation is CASSFPEYIAKNIQYF.

This clonotype came up many times. This rearrangement joins TRBV20-1 to TRBJ2-5; TRBD1 aligns across 7 bases. The CDR3 consists of 11 residues. Germline V gene sequence: CDR1 DFQATT, CDR2 SNEGSKA (reference sequence). The J segment lost 5 bases and the V segment lost 8 bases, leaving 5 bases of the junction unmatched. CDR3 DNA sequence: TGCAGTCGCAAACAGGGGGAGACCCAGTACTTC. Amino acids: CSRKQGETQYF.

This chain links TRBV20-1 with TRBJ2-1, with D possibly matching TRBD2 (5 bases). V was shortened by 6 bases and J by 6 bases, with 15 bases between the two germline ends. Germline values: CDR1 DFQATT, CDR2 SNEGSKA (reference sequence). The CDR3 extends over 13 amino acids. The DNA for the CDR3 is TGCAGTGCCGGAGGCCTAGCTGGCAATGAGCAGTTCTTC. Amino acids: CSAGGLAGNEQFF.

The genes are TRBV7-2 and TRBJ2-7, with D unresolved. Trimming took 7 bases from V and 4 from J, leaving 14 bases between them. The CDR3 length is 13 residues. Germline values: CDR1 SGHTA, CDR2 FQGNSA. The CDR3 is CASTQRLGYEQYF. In nucleotides, the CDR3 is TGTGCCAGCACGCAAAGGCTAGGTTACGAGCAGTACTTC.

The chain joins TRBV21-1 to TRBJ2-1; the D call of TRBD1 is as the table states it, not checked on the DNA. TRBV21-1 is a listed pseudogene. The CDR3 runs 14 residues. Here the CDR3 DNA reads TGTGCCAGCAGCAAAGGAAAGGGGATCGATGAGCAGTTCTTC. It encodes CASSKGKGIDEQFF.

The CDR3 bases are TGTGCCAGCAGTGAAATTCTCGGAAACACCATATATTTT. It encodes CASSEILGNTIYF. The chain has TRBV6-1 and TRBJ1-3, with D hard to call. The length of the CDR3 is 13 residues. The germline CDR1 and CDR2 sequences are MNHNS and SASEGT. Trimming stripped 2 bases from V and 4 bases from J, with 6 bases between.

This clonotype was picked up many times. The gene calls are TRBV20-1 and TRBJ1-5, with 7 nucleotides matching TRBD1. Germline V gives CDR1 DFQATT, CDR2 SNEGSKA (reference sequence). Trimming took 6 bases from V and 7 from J; bases not matched to a gene: 6. The CDR3 contains 12 residues. The CDR3 bases are TGCAGTGCGTGGGACAGTGACCAGCCCCAGCATTTT. Translated, it gives CSAWDSDQPQHF.

The J gene is TRBJ2-1, the V gene TRBV7-2, with no clear D. This CDR3 comprises 11 residues. From germline, CDR1 is SGHTA and CDR2 FQGNSA. V lost 5 bases and J 9 bases, leaving 8 bases between the germline ends. Here the CDR3 DNA reads TGTGCCAGCAGCAAATATAGTGAGCAGTTCTTC. This codes for CASSKYSEQFF.

The CDR3 sequence: CASSFTGLGETQYF. For the CDR3, the DNA is TGTGCCAGCAGCTTCACCGGGCTGGGAGAGACCCAGTACTTC. This chain links TRBV7-6 with TRBJ2-5; D not resolved. The V gene lost 3 bases and the J gene lost 4 bases, with 12 bases spanning the gap. The CDR3 extends over 14 amino acids. Germline assignment: CDR1 SGHVS and CDR2 FNYEAQ.

This clonotype was counted at least ten times. The V and J genes are TRBV20-1 and TRBJ1-4; 8 bases are a match to TRBD1. The length of the CDR3 is 14 residues. Germline loops: CDR1 DFQATT, CDR2 SNEGSKA (reference sequence). The V and J ends lost 5 bases and 1 base, in that order; junction bases with no gene match: 3. CDR3 coding DNA: TGCAGTGCTCTAGGACAGGGAACTAATGAAAAACTGTTTTTT. It is translated as CSALGQGTNEKLFF.

A note on this clonotype: At one of its ends the junction is not consistent with the germline gene, which may arise from a read error. V gene TRBV20-1 combines with J gene TRBJ2-1; D possibly corresponds to TRBD2 (5 bases). This CDR3 is 13 amino acids long. The germline V gene has CDR1 DFQATT and CDR2 SNEGSKA (reference sequence). The CDR3 region has the DNA TGCAGTGCTCGAGAGGGTCCCTACAATGAGCAGTTCTTC. This sequence encodes CSAREGPYNEQFF.

This chain connects TRBV6-6 to TRBJ1-1; the match to TRBD1 covers 7 bases. V gave up 4 bases and J gave up 11 bases; unmatched junction bases: 19. Looked up from germline, CDR1 is MNHNY and CDR2 is SVGAGI (reference sequence). CDR3 size: 16 residues. CDR3 DNA: TGTGCCAGCAGTTCCAACCGACGACAGGGTCTGACTGGCGCTTTCTTT. Its translation: CASSSNRRQGLTGAFF.

This chain joins TRBV3-1 and TRBJ2-7; D is perhaps TRBD2 (6 bases). The better agreement between TRBJ2-5 and the DNA end casts doubt on the J call. The CDR3 length is 14 residues. Per germline, CDR1 LGHDT and CDR2 YNNKEL (reference sequence). Here the CDR3 reads CASSSWEVEETQYF. In nucleotides, the CDR3 is TGTGCCAGCAGCTCCTGGGAGGTCGAAGAGACCCAGTACTTC.

DNA of the CDR3: TGCAGTGCTAGGGCGGACAGCAGCACAGATACGCAGTATTTT. This sequence encodes CSARADSSTDTQYF. The V gene is TRBV20-1, the J gene TRBJ2-3, with D perhaps TRBD1 (6 bases). This CDR3 is built from 14 residues. V lost 3 bases and J 0 bases, leaving 10 bases between the germline ends. Germline V lookup: CDR1 DFQATT, CDR2 SNEGSKA (reference sequence).

This clonotype was observed a handful of times. V usage is TRBV11-2 and J usage is TRBJ2-6; D remains ambiguous. Germline lookup yields CDR1 SGHAT and CDR2 FQNNGV. This CDR3 is built from 17 residues. Trimming removed 4 bases at V and 0 bases at J, with 13 bases between. DNA of the CDR3: TGTGCCAGCAGCTCAAGCCTCACCAGCTCTGGGGCCAACGTCCTGACTTTC. This encodes CASSSSLTSSGANVLTF.